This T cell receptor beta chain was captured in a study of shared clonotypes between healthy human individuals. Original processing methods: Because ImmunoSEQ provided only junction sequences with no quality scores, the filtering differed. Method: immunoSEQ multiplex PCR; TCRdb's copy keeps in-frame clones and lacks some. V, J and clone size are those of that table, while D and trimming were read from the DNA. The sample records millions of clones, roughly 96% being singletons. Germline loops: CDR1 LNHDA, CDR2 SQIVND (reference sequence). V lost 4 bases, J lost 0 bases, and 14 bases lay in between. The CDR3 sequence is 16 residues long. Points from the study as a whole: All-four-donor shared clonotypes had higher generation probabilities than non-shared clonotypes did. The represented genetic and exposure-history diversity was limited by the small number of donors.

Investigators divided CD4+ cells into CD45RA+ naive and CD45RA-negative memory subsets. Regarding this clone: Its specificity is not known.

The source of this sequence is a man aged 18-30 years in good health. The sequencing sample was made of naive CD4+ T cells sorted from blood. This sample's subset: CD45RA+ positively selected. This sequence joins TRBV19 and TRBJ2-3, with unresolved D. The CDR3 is CASSTRPEPSTDTQYF. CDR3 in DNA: TGTGCCAGTAGTACACGTCCAGAACCCAGCACAGATACGCAGTATTTT.